This section outlines one T cell receptor (beta chain) sequence together with its context. Its specificity is not known. The sample comes from a study of cytomegalovirus exposure and HLA in healthy donors. Study-wide results and limits: No immune exposure information besides CMV serostatus was available. Being indistinguishable, some V segments were excluded, TRBV6-2 and TRBV6-3 among them.

60 Vbeta and 13 Jbeta primers were used in PCR. TCRdb keeps only in-frame clones here, not all; method: immunoSEQ multiplex PCR. The sample has about 160,000 clones; over 70% are singletons. CDR3 size: 13 residues. Germline CDR1 is ENHRY and CDR2 is SYGVKD. V gave up 7 bases and J gave up 1 base, with 10 bases separating them. This sequence originates from a woman between 50 and 59 years old in good health and CMV-seropositive. The specimen sequenced was PBMCs. This rearrangement joins TRBV10-3 to TRBJ2-5, with TRBD1 as a possible D gene (5 bases). The CDR3 nucleotides are TGTGCCATCACACGACAGCCCCAAGAGACCCAGTACTTC. It specifies CAITRQPQETQYF.